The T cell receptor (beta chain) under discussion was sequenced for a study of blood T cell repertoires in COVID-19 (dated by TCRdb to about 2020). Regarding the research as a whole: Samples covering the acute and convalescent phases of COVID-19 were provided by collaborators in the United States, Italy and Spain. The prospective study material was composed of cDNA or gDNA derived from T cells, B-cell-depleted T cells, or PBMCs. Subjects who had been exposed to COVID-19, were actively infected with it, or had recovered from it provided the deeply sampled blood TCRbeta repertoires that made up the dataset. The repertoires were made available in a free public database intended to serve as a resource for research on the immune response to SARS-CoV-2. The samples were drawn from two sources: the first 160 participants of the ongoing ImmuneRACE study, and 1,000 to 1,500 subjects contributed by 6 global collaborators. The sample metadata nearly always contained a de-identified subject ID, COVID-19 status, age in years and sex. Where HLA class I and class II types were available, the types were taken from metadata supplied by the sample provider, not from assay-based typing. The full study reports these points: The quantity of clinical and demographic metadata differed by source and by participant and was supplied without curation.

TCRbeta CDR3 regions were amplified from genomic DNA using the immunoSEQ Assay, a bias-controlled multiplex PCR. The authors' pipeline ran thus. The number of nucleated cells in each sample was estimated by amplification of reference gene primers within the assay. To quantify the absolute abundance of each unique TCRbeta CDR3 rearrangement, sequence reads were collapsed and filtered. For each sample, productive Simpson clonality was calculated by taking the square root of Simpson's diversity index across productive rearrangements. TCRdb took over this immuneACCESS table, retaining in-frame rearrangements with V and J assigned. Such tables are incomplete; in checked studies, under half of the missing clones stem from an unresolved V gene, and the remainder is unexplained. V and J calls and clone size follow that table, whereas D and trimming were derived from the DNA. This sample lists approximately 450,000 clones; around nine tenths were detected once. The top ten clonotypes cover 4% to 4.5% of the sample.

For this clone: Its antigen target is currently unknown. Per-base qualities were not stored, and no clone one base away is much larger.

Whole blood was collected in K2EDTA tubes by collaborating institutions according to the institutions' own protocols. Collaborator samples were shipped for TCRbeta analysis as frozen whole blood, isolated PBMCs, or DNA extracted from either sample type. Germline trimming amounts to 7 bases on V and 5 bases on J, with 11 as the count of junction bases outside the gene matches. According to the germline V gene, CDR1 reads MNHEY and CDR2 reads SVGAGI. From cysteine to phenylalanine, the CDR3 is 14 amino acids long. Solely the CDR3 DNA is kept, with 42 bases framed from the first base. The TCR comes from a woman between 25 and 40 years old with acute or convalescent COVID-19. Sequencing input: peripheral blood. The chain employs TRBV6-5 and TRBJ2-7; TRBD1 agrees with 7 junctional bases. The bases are TGTGCCAGCAAAAGAGACAGGGAATCCCACGAGCAGTACTTC. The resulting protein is CASKRDRESHEQYF.